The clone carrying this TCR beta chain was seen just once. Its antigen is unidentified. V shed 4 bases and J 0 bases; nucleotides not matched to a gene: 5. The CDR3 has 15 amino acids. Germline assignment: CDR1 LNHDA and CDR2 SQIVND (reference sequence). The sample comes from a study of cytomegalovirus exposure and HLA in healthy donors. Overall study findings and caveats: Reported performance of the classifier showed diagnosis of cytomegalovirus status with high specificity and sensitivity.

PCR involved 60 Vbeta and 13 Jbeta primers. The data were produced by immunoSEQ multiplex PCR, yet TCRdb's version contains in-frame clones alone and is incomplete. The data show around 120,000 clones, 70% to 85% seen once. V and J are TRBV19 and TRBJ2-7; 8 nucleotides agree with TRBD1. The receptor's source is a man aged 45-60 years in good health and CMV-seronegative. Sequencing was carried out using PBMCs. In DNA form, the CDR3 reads TGTGCCAGTAGTACCTGGACAGGGAGCTCCTACGAGCAGTACTTC. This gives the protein CASSTWTGSSYEQYF.